These T cell receptor beta chains were read from a single sample in a study of response to subunit inactivated influenza vaccine. TCRdb itself ran the RT-PCR reads through MiXCR, one entry per CDR3 protein. The table shows hundreds of thousands of distinct CDR3 sequences, with roughly 13% occurring only once. The specimen comprised PBMCs from blood, sampled 45 days after vaccination. These receptors were obtained from a man between 45 and 60 years old who received an inactivated influenza vaccine. Each CDR3 is given with its conserved first and last residue. D genes are given only for firm matches. The size field is filled for only some rows; it gives once, few, many or a size class.

v_call: TRBV12-3/TRBV12-4
d_call: .
j_call: TRBJ1-1
clone_size: few
cdr3_nt: TGTGCCAGCAGTTCGCTCACGACATTCGAAGCTTTCTTT
cdr3_aa: CASSSLTTFEAFF

v_call: TRBV7-2
d_call: TRBD1
j_call: TRBJ2-7
clone_size: .
cdr3_nt: TGTGCCAGCAGCTTACGGGGACAGGGGGCTTTCTACGAGCAGTACTTC
cdr3_aa: CASSLRGQGAFYEQYF

v_call: TRBV20-1
d_call: .
j_call: TRBJ2-2
clone_size: .
cdr3_nt: TGCAGTGCTATTGACACATACACCGGGGAGCTGTTTTTT
cdr3_aa: CSAIDTYTGELFF

v_call: TRBV6-5
d_call: TRBD1
j_call: TRBJ2-1
clone_size: few
cdr3_nt: TGTGCCAGCAGTTACGGGACAGAAGACAATGAGCAGTTCTTC
cdr3_aa: CASSYGTEDNEQFF

v_call: TRBV7-2
d_call: TRBD2
j_call: TRBJ2-1
clone_size: few
cdr3_nt: TGTGCCAGCAGCTTAGCGCGGGGGGGATGGGATTACAATGAGCAGTTCTTC
cdr3_aa: CASSLARGGWDYNEQFF

v_call: TRBV6-1
d_call: .
j_call: TRBJ1-2
clone_size: many
cdr3_nt: TGTGCCAGCAGAAAAGGGGACGGAGCTGGGAACTATGGCTACACCTTC
cdr3_aa: CASRKGDGAGNYGYTF

v_call: TRBV20-1
d_call: TRBD1
j_call: TRBJ1-5
clone_size: many
cdr3_nt: TGCAGTGCTAGAAGACAGGGCCCCCAGCCCCAGCATTTT
cdr3_aa: CSARRQGPQPQHF

v_call: TRBV11-1
d_call: TRBD1
j_call: TRBJ2-7
clone_size: few
cdr3_nt: TGTGCCAGCAGCTCCACCGGGACAGGGATCTCTAGTGTTTACGAGCAGTACTTC
cdr3_aa: CASSSTGTGISSVYEQYF

v_call: TRBV20-1
d_call: TRBD1
j_call: TRBJ2-1
clone_size: many
cdr3_nt: TGCAGGAGCTACAGGGGGATCTCCTACAATGAGCAGTTCTTC
cdr3_aa: CRSYRGISYNEQFF

v_call: TRBV20-1
d_call: TRBD1
j_call: TRBJ2-3
clone_size: .
cdr3_nt: TGCAGTGCTGGGCGACAGGGGGACATCACAGATACGCAGTATTTT
cdr3_aa: CSAGRQGDITDTQYF

v_call: TRBV12-3/TRBV12-4
d_call: TRBD1
j_call: TRBJ1-5
clone_size: few
cdr3_nt: TGTGCCAGCAGGTTTGGGGACAGCGATCAGCCCCAGCATTTT
cdr3_aa: CASRFGDSDQPQHF

v_call: TRBV24-1
d_call: TRBD2
j_call: TRBJ2-2
clone_size: few
cdr3_nt: TGTGCCACCACTCCTAGCGGGAGCGGAGCCGGGGAGCTGTTTTTT
cdr3_aa: CATTPSGSGAGELFF

v_call: TRBV12-3/TRBV12-4
d_call: .
j_call: TRBJ2-7
clone_size: few
cdr3_nt: TGTGCCAGCAGCACTTCGCTGGGGTACGAGCAGTACTTC
cdr3_aa: CASSTSLGYEQYF

v_call: TRBV12-3/TRBV12-4
d_call: .
j_call: TRBJ2-5
clone_size: .
cdr3_nt: TGTGCCAGCAGTTTAGGGCAGGTAATGGAGACCCAGTACTTC
cdr3_aa: CASSLGQVMETQYF

v_call: TRBV5-5
d_call: TRBD1
j_call: TRBJ2-2
clone_size: .
cdr3_nt: TGTGCCAGCAGCCGCGACAGGGTCACCGGGGAGCTGTTTTTT
cdr3_aa: CASSRDRVTGELFF

v_call: TRBV10-3
d_call: TRBD2
j_call: TRBJ2-1
clone_size: .
cdr3_nt: TGTGCCATCAGTGAAGGACTAGCGGGCTTAAATGAGCAGTTCTTC
cdr3_aa: CAISEGLAGLNEQFF

v_call: TRBV5-1
d_call: .
j_call: TRBJ2-1
clone_size: few
cdr3_nt: TGCGCCAGCAGCTTTGCTAGTAGATCCTACAATGAGCAGTTCTTC
cdr3_aa: CASSFASRSYNEQFF

v_call: TRBV7-2
d_call: TRBD2
j_call: TRBJ2-7
clone_size: .
cdr3_nt: TGTGCCAGCAGTCGCAATAGCGGGAACGAGCAGTACTTC
cdr3_aa: CASSRNSGNEQYF

v_call: TRBV7-2
d_call: .
j_call: TRBJ1-4
clone_size: .
cdr3_nt: TGTGCCAGCAGCTTAGGTTGGGGTTCCCGTAATGAAAAACTGTTTTTT
cdr3_aa: CASSLGWGSRNEKLFF

v_call: TRBV24-1
d_call: .
j_call: TRBJ2-6
clone_size: .
cdr3_nt: TGTGCCACCAGTGACCCCAGGGCTGGGGCCAACGTCCTGACTTTC
cdr3_aa: CATSDPRAGANVLTF

v_call: TRBV6-2/TRBV6-3
d_call: .
j_call: TRBJ2-7
clone_size: many
cdr3_nt: TGTGCCAGCAGCGATGACTTCGAGCAGTACTTC
cdr3_aa: CASSDDFEQYF

v_call: TRBV29-1
d_call: .
j_call: TRBJ1-2
clone_size: many
cdr3_nt: TGCAGCGTTGGGGGGATGGAAGCCGGAAACTATGGCTACACCTTC
cdr3_aa: CSVGGMEAGNYGYTF

v_call: TRBV12-3/TRBV12-4
d_call: .
j_call: TRBJ2-2
clone_size: many
cdr3_nt: TGTGCCAGCAGTCCCGCAGGGAGGACCGGGGAGCTGTTTTTT
cdr3_aa: CASSPAGRTGELFF

v_call: TRBV7-8
d_call: .
j_call: TRBJ2-4
clone_size: few
cdr3_nt: TGTGCCAGCAGCCCAAGGGGGGGTTACATTCAGTACTTC
cdr3_aa: CASSPRGGYIQYF

v_call: TRBV27
d_call: TRBD1
j_call: TRBJ1-4
clone_size: .
cdr3_nt: TGTCCTCTCCTTCTCGGGACAGGGAAAGAAAAACTGTTTTTT
cdr3_aa: CPLLLGTGKEKLFF

v_call: TRBV9
d_call: .
j_call: TRBJ1-1
clone_size: .
cdr3_nt: TGTGCCAGCAGCGTAGCCGGTCGGGGCGCTGAAGCTTTCTTT
cdr3_aa: CASSVAGRGAEAFF

v_call: TRBV20-1
d_call: .
j_call: TRBJ2-7
clone_size: many
cdr3_nt: TGCAGTGCCCTACAGGGATGGTGGGTCGAGCAGTACTTC
cdr3_aa: CSALQGWWVEQYF

v_call: TRBV5-1
d_call: TRBD2
j_call: TRBJ2-7
clone_size: few
cdr3_nt: TGCGCCAGCAGCTTGGTTTATTCTTGGCCTAGCGGGGACGACGAGCAGTACTTC
cdr3_aa: CASSLVYSWPSGDDEQYF

v_call: TRBV7-2
d_call: .
j_call: TRBJ2-3
clone_size: few
cdr3_nt: TGTGCCAGCAGCTTATTGCCCGGACGCCCGGATACGCAGTATTTT
cdr3_aa: CASSLLPGRPDTQYF

v_call: TRBV6-1
d_call: .
j_call: TRBJ2-1
clone_size: .
cdr3_nt: TGTGCCAGCAGTCAGCCGGCAGGTTACAATGAGCAGTTCTTC
cdr3_aa: CASSQPAGYNEQFF

v_call: TRBV7-2
d_call: .
j_call: TRBJ2-5
clone_size: few
cdr3_nt: TGTGCCAGCAGCCCCCGGATTCTGGAGACCCAGTACTTC
cdr3_aa: CASSPRILETQYF

v_call: TRBV6-1
d_call: .
j_call: TRBJ2-7
clone_size: .
cdr3_nt: TGTGCCAGCAGTCCGGTGGACGGAACCACCTACGAGCAGTACTTC
cdr3_aa: CASSPVDGTTYEQYF

v_call: TRBV6-1
d_call: TRBD1
j_call: TRBJ1-6
clone_size: few
cdr3_nt: TGTGCCAGCAGTCCCCGGGACAGGTCTTCTTCACCCCTCCACTTT
cdr3_aa: CASSPRDRSSSPLHF

v_call: TRBV29-1
d_call: .
j_call: TRBJ2-7
clone_size: .
cdr3_nt: TGCAGCGTTGAAGGGGCGCGGGGATCCTACGAGCAGTACTTC
cdr3_aa: CSVEGARGSYEQYF

v_call: TRBV12-3/TRBV12-4
d_call: TRBD2
j_call: TRBJ2-5
clone_size: .
cdr3_nt: TGTGCCAGCAGCCGCCGTCGACTAGCGGGGGGGCTCTTATTACAAGAGACCCAGTACTTC
cdr3_aa: CASSRRRLAGGLLLQETQYF

v_call: TRBV7-9
d_call: .
j_call: TRBJ2-3
clone_size: few
cdr3_nt: TGTGCCAGCAGCAACCCTAGCACACATACGCAGTATTTT
cdr3_aa: CASSNPSTHTQYF

v_call: TRBV20-1
d_call: TRBD1
j_call: TRBJ2-5
clone_size: few
cdr3_nt: TGCAGTGCTAGAGAACGAGGGGGCAAGGAGACCCAGTACTTC
cdr3_aa: CSARERGGKETQYF